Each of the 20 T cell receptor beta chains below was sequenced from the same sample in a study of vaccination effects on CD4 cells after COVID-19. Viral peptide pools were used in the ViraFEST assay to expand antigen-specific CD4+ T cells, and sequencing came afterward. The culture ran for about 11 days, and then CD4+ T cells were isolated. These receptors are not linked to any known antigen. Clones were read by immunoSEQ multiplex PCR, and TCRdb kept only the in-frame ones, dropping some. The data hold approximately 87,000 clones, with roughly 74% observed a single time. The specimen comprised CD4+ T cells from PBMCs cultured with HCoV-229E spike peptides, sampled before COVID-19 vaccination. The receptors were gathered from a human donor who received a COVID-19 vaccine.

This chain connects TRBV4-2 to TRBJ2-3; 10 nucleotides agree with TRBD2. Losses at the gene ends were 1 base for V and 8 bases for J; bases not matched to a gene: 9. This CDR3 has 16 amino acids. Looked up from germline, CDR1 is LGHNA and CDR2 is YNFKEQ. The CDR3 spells CASSQGGSGGASTQYF. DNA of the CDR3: TGTGCCAGCAGCCAAGGGGGAAGCGGGGGGGCAAGTACGCAGTATTTT.

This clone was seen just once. CDR3 nucleotides: TGTGCCAGCAGCCCGTTTCAGGAAACCGGGGAGCTGTTTTTT. The encoded protein is CASSPFQETGELFF. The rearrangement joins TRBV7-8 to TRBJ2-2; no definite D call. CDR1 is SGHVS, CDR2 FQNEAQ, per germline. This CDR3 has 14 residues. The V end was cut by 5 bases, the J end by 5 bases, with 12 bases between.

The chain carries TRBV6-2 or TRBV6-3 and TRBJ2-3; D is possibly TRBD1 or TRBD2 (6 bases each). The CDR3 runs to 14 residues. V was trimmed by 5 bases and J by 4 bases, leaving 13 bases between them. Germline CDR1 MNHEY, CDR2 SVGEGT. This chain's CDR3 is CASSKRGPPDTQYF. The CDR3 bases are TGTGCCAGCAGTAAACGGGGGCCCCCAGATACGCAGTATTTT.

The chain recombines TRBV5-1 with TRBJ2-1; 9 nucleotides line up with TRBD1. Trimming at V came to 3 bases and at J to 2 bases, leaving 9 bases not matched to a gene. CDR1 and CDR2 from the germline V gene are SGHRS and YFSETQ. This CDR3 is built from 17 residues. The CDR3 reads CASSSRAGTGTYNEQFF. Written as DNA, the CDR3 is TGCGCCAGCAGCTCGAGAGCCGGGACAGGGACCTACAATGAGCAGTTCTTC.

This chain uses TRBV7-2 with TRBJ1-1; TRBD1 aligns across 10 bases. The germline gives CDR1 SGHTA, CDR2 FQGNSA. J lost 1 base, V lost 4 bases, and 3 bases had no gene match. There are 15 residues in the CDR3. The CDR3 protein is CASSSTGGGNTEAFF. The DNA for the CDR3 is TGTGCCAGCAGCTCGACAGGGGGCGGGAACACTGAAGCTTTCTTT.

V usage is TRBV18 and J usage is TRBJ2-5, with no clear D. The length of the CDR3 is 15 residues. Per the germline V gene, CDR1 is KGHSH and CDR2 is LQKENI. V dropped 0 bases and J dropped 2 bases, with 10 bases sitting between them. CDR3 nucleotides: TGTGCCAGCTCACCACCTAGACCCCTTCAAGAGACCCAGTACTTC. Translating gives CASSPPRPLQETQYF.

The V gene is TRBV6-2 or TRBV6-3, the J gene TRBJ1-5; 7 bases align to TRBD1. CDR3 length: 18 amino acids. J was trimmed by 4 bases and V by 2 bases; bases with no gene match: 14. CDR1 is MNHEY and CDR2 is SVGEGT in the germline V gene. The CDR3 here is CASSYQLGDSHGNQPQHF. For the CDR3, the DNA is TGTGCCAGCAGTTACCAATTAGGGGACAGCCACGGGAATCAGCCCCAGCATTTT.

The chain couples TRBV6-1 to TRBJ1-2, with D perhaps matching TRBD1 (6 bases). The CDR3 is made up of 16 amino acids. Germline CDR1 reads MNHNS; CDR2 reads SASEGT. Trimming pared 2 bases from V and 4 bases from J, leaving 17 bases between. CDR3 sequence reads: CASSENFISGVYGYTF. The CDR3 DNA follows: TGTGCCAGCAGTGAAAACTTTATATCAGGGGTCTATGGCTACACCTTC.

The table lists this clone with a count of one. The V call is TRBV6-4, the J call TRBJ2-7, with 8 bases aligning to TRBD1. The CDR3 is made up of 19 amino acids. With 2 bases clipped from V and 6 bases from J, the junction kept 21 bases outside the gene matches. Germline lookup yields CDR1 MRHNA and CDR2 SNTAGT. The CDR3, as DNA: TGTGCCAGCAGTGACGGCAGGACAGGGCGGGATAAGGGGTTGGTCGAGCAGTACGTC. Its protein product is CASSDGRTGRDKGLVEQYV.

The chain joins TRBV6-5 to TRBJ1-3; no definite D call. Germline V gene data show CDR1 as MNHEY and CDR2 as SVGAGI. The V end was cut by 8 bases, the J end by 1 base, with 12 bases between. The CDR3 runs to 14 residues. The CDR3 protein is CASQGPKSGNTIYF. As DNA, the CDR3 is TGTGCCAGCCAAGGACCGAAGTCTGGAAACACCATATATTTT.

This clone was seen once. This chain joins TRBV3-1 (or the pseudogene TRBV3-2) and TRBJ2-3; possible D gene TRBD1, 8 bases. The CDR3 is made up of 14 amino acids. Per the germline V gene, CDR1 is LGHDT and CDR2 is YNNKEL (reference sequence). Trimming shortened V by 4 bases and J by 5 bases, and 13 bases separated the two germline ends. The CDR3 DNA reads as TGTGCCAGCAGCCGAAACAGGGGGGGAGATACGCAGTATTTT. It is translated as CASSRNRGGDTQYF.

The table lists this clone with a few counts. CDR3 amino acids: CATSRDYLGEGPNQPQHF. In DNA, the CDR3 is TGTGCCACCAGCAGAGATTATTTAGGGGAAGGACCCAATCAGCCCCAGCATTTT. The V gene is TRBV15, the J gene TRBJ1-5; D possibly corresponds to TRBD1 (5 bases). The germline CDR1 and CDR2 sequences are LNHNV and YYDKDF (reference sequence). Trimming removed 0 bases from V and 3 bases from J, with 18 bases in between. This CDR3 is built from 18 residues. The full variable domain, its missing parts supplied by reference TRBV15 and TRBJ1-5, is DAMVIQNPRYQVTQFGKPVTLSCSQTLNHNVMYWYQQKSSQAPKLLFHYYDKDFNNEADTPDNFQSRRPNTSFCFLDIRSPGLGDTAMYLCATSRDYLGEGPNQPQHFGDGTRLSIL.

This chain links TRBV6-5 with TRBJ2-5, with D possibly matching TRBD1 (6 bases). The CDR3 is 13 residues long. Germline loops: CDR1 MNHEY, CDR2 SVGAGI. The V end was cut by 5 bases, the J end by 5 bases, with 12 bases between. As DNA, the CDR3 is TGTGCCAGCAGTCCAGGGGAATCGGAGACCCAGTACTTC. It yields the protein CASSPGESETQYF.

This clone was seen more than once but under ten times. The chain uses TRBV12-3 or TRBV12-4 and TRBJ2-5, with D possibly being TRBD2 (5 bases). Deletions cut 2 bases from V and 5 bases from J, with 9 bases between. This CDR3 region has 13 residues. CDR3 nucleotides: TGTGCCAGCAGTTTAACGGGGTCGGAGACCCAGTACTTC. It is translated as CASSLTGSETQYF.

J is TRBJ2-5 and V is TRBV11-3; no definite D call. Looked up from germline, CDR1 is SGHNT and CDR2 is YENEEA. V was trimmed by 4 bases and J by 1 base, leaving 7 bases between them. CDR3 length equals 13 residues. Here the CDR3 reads CASSSRVQETQYF. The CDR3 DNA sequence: TGTGCCAGCAGCTCTAGGGTCCAAGAGACCCAGTACTTC.

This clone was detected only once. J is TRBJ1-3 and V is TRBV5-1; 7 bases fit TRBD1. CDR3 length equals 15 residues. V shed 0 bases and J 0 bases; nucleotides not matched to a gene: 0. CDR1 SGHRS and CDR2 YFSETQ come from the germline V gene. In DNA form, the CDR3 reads TGCGCCAGCAGCTTGGGGGACAGCTCTGGAAACACCATATATTTT. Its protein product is CASSLGDSSGNTIYF.

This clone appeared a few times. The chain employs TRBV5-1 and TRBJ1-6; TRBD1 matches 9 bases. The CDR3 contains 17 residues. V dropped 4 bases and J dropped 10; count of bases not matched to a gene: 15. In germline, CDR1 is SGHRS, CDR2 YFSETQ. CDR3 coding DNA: TGCGCCAGCAGCCGCTATCGTGGGACAGGGCGGGGATCACCCCTCCACTTT. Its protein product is CASSRYRGTGRGSPLHF.

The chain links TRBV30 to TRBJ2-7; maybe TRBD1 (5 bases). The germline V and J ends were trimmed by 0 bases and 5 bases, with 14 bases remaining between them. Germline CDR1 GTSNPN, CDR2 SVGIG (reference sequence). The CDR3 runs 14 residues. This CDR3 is CAWSVGAGPNEQYV. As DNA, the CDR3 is TGTGCCTGGAGTGTAGGGGCAGGGCCCAACGAGCAGTACGTC.

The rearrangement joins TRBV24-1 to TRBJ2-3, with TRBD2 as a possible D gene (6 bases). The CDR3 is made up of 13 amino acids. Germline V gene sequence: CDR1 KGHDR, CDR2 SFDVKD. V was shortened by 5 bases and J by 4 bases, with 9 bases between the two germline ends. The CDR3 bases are TGTGCCACCAGTGCGGTAGCGGCAGATACGCAGTATTTT. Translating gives CATSAVAADTQYF.

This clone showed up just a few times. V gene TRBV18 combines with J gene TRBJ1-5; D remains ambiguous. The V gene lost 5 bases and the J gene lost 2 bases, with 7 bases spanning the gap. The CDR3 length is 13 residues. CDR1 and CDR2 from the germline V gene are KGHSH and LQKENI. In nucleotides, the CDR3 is TGTGCCAGCTCATTCAACGGCAATCAGCCCCAGCATTTT. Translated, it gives CASSFNGNQPQHF.